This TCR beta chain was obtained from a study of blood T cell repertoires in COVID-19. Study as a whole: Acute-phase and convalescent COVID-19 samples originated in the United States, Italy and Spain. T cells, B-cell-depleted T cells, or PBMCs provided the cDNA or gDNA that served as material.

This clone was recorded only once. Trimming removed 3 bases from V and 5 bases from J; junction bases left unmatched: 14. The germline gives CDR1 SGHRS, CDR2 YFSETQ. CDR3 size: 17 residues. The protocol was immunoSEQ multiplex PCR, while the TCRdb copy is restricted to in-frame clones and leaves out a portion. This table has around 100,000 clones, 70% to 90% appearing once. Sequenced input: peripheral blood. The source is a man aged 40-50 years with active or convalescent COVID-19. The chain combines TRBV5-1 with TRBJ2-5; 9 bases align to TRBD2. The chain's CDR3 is CASSSQVMAGGHETQYF. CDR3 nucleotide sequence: TGCGCCAGCAGCTCCCAAGTTATGGCGGGGGGGCACGAGACCCAGTACTTC.